This T cell receptor beta chain stems from a study of T-cell memory formation after mild COVID-19. In the study overall: The TCR clusters were mostly specific to one donor.

MiXCR, applied by TCRdb to the 5' RACE reads, yields one record per CDR3 protein. This repertoire shows roughly 500,000 distinct CDR3 sequences, 20% found once; its top ten account for approximately 12%. CDR1 is MNHEY and CDR2 is SMNVEV in the germline V gene (reference sequence). V was pared by 4 bases and J by 0 bases, with 18 bases between. The CDR3 totals 17 residues. Sequenced input: PBMCs or a T cell subset sorted from them (not recorded which). This chain connects TRBV27 to TRBJ1-2, with D perhaps matching TRBD1 (5 bases). The clonotype was recovered from an adult woman who had mild COVID-19 (a few samples of this study predate the infection). Cell type and time point are not known. CDR3 amino acids: CASSSWDAQGANYGYTF. For the CDR3, the DNA is TGTGCCAGCAGTTCATGGGACGCCCAGGGAGCTAACTATGGCTACACCTTC.